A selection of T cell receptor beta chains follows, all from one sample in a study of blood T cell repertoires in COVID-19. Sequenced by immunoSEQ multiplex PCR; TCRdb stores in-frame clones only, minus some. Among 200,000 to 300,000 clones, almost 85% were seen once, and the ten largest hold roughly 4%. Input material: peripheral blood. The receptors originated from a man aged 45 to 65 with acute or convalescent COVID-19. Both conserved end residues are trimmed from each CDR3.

CDR3 protein: ASSVGQGEVTEAF; V gene: TRBV5-1
CDR3 protein: ASSQDTGSTEAF; V gene: TRBV3-1/TRBV3-2
CDR3 protein: ASSAPGRVNGNTQY; V gene: TRBV5-1
CDR3 protein: ASSLLGGGDSGNTIY; V gene: TRBV7-8
CDR3 protein: ASSARPQGQGGEQY; V gene: TRBV6-1
CDR3 protein: ASSQTTGTNEKLF; V gene: TRBV16
CDR3 protein: AIGGNPSYEQY; V gene: TRBV10-3
CDR3 protein: ASSYASGLAGDETQY; V gene: TRBV6-2/TRBV6-3
CDR3 protein: ASSLQGYT; V gene: TRBV12-3/TRBV12-4
CDR3 protein: ASSVGPSGEETQY; V gene: TRBV9
CDR3 protein: ASSLESSGLYNEQF; V gene: TRBV7-9
CDR3 protein: ASSLLNTEAF; V gene: TRBV11-1
CDR3 protein: ASSTYPQGTIEAF; V gene: TRBV9
CDR3 protein: ASSWGTLGNSPLH; V gene: TRBV5-6
CDR3 protein: ASSPGAGLVNQPQH; V gene: TRBV2
CDR3 protein: ASSLAAGGLDEQF; V gene: TRBV7-8
CDR3 protein: ASKKQGAPIPDTQY; V gene: TRBV19
CDR3 protein: ASKGAANYGYT; V gene: TRBV27
CDR3 protein: ASPRDREETQY; V gene: TRBV2
CDR3 protein: ATSRGEGTGNQPQH; V gene: TRBV24-1
CDR3 protein: ASSPYAGVSTEAF; V gene: TRBV3-1/TRBV3-2
CDR3 protein: ASRDGQASYEQY; V gene: TRBV2
CDR3 protein: ASSQEVTANQPQH; V gene: TRBV4-1
CDR3 protein: ASSDGSYGLDRELF; V gene: TRBV2
CDR3 protein: ASSRGSGTIY; V gene: TRBV5-4
CDR3 protein: ASSEGDRPSYEQY; V gene: TRBV6-1
CDR3 protein: ASSESGLAGGLSKNIQY; V gene: TRBV10-2
CDR3 protein: ASSSTSGNTIY; V gene: TRBV5-4
CDR3 protein: ASSPRAGGPDTQY; V gene: TRBV7-6
CDR3 protein: ASGTGDTEAF; V gene: TRBV27
CDR3 protein: ASSSETGIQY; V gene: TRBV28
CDR3 protein: AISEGDSGYNEQF; V gene: TRBV10-3
CDR3 protein: ASSLRDMNTEAF; V gene: TRBV27